These T cell receptor beta chains were read from a single sample in a study of beta chain features in type 1 diabetes. The protocol was immunoSEQ multiplex PCR, while the TCRdb copy is restricted to in-frame clones and leaves out a portion. The sample holds around 710,000 clones, approximately 13% seen once. Material: naive CD4+ T cells from blood. These receptors all stem from a man younger than 45 with type 1 diabetes. Each CDR3 is given with its conserved first and last residue. The order of the fields is CDR3 length, clone size, V gene, D gene, J gene, CDR3 protein, CDR3 DNA. A D gene is named only where the DNA matches it firmly. Size values are once, few and many counts, or a class for expanded clones, and some rows have none.

>13|-|TRBV7-9|-|TRBJ1-2
CASSSGSNYGYTF
TGTGCCAGCAGCTCGGGGTCTAACTATGGCTACACCTTC
>15|few|TRBV2|-|TRBJ1-2
CASSPGTLPNYGYTF
TGTGCCAGCAGTCCCGGGACACTTCCTAACTATGGCTACACCTTC
>14|few|TRBV4-2|-|TRBJ2-7
CASSQGWQGYEQYF
TGTGCCAGCAGCCAAGGGTGGCAGGGCTACGAGCAGTACTTC
>17|few|TRBV4-3|-|TRBJ2-1
CASSQDITAIPYNEQFF
TGCGCCAGCAGCCAAGATATAACAGCGATTCCCTACAATGAGCAGTTCTTC
>15|few|TRBV5-4|TRBD1|TRBJ2-3
CASSRNTGGTDTQYF
TGTGCCAGCAGCCGAAATACAGGGGGAACAGATACGCAGTATTTT
>15|-|TRBV7-2|-|TRBJ2-5
CASSLMNGDQETQYF
TGTGCCAGCAGCTTAATGAATGGGGACCAAGAGACCCAGTACTTC
>14|-|TRBV7-9|-|TRBJ2-7
CASSTRQSSYEQYF
TGTGCCAGCAGCACCAGACAGAGCTCCTACGAGCAGTACTTC
>14|-|TRBV9|TRBD1|TRBJ1-2
CASSVGQGARGYTF
TGTGCCAGCAGCGTCGGACAGGGGGCGCGAGGCTACACCTTC
>15|-|TRBV7-2|TRBD1|TRBJ2-1
CASNTGTGTYNEQFF
TGTGCCAGCAATACTGGGACAGGCACATACAATGAGCAGTTCTTC
>13|-|TRBV6-5|-|TRBJ1-5
CASSPREEQPQHF
TGTGCCAGCAGTCCCAGGGAAGAGCAGCCCCAGCATTTT
>13|-|TRBV9|-|TRBJ2-2
CASRPTRGGELFF
TGTGCCAGCAGGCCCACTAGAGGCGGGGAGCTGTTTTTT
>11|few|TRBV5-1|-|TRBJ2-2
CASSLAGELFF
TGCGCCAGCAGCCTCGCCGGGGAGCTGTTTTTT
>16|-|TRBV27|TRBD2|TRBJ2-1
CASSSAGLAGLNEQFF
TGTGCCAGCAGTTCAGCCGGACTAGCGGGGTTGAATGAGCAGTTCTTC
>12|-|TRBV30|TRBD1|TRBJ1-2
CAWTGGDYGYTF
TGTGCCTGGACAGGGGGCGACTATGGCTACACCTTC
>12|-|TRBV29-1|-|TRBJ1-3
CSVGTVENTIYF
TGCAGCGTTGGAACAGTGGAAAACACCATATATTTT
>15|-|TRBV5-1|-|TRBJ2-6
CASSLVASGANVLTF
TGCGCCAGCAGCTTGGTAGCCTCTGGGGCCAACGTCCTGACTTTC
>17|-|TRBV9|-|TRBJ2-1
CASSVGVGLVGSNEQFF
TGTGCCAGCAGCGTAGGAGTTGGATTAGTAGGTAGCAATGAGCAGTTCTTC
>11|-|TRBV7-2|-|TRBJ1-1
CASSSNTEAFF
TGTGCCAGCAGCTCGAACACTGAAGCTTTCTTT
>15|few|TRBV25-1|TRBD1|TRBJ1-4
CASSGLGDRGEKLFF
TGTGCCAGCAGCGGTCTGGGGGACAGGGGTGAAAAACTGTTTTTT
>16|-|TRBV5-6|-|TRBJ1-2
CASSLGSYPPNYGYTF
TGTGCCAGCAGCCTCGGATCCTACCCCCCTAACTATGGCTACACCTTC
>16|few|TRBV30|TRBD1|TRBJ2-5
CAWSQVGDRATETQYF
TGTGCCTGGAGTCAAGTTGGGGACAGGGCCACGGAGACCCAGTACTTC
>16|-|TRBV14|-|TRBJ2-7
CASSQGGWGPIYEQYF
TGTGCCAGCAGCCAAGGGGGCTGGGGCCCGATCTACGAGCAGTACTTC
>13|-|TRBV30|-|TRBJ1-2
CAWSPGTFEGYTF
TGTGCCTGGAGTCCCGGGACTTTCGAGGGCTACACCTTC